The clone carrying this TCR beta chain was observed once. In the authors' workflow: Reference gene primer amplification in the assay estimated nucleated cell counts. Sequencing used immunoSEQ multiplex PCR; TCRdb keeps in-frame clones, though not all of them. Clone size and the V and J calls come from that table; the DNA yielded D and trimming. The repertoire includes 70,000 to 90,000 clones, around 79% of them detected once, and about 16% sits in the top ten. The sample is drawn from a study of blood T cell repertoires in COVID-19. Overall study: Acute and convalescent COVID-19 specimens originated in the United States, Italy and Spain. T cells, B-cell-depleted T cells, or PBMCs provided the cDNA or gDNA that served as material.

The sample taken for sequencing was peripheral blood. The sequence derives from a human donor in a cohort sampled during active COVID-19.

The CDR3 reads CATSDWDSSYNEQFF. DNA for the CDR3: TGTGCCACCAGTGATTGGGACAGTTCCTACAATGAGCAGTTCTTC. This chain links TRBV24-1 with TRBJ2-1; 7 bases fit TRBD1. The CDR3 has 15 amino acids. The V and J ends lost 2 bases and 1 base, in that order; junction bases with no gene match: 1. The germline V gene has CDR1 KGHDR and CDR2 SFDVKD.